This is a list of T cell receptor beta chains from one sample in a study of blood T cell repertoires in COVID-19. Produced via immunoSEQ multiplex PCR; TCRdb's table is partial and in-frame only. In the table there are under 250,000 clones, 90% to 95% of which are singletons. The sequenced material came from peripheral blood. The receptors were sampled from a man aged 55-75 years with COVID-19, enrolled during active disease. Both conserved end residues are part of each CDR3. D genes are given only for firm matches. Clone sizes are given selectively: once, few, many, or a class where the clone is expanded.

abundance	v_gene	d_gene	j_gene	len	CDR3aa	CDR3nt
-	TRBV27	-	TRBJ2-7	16	CASRRRMGEVPYEQYF	TGTGCCAGCAGGCGAAGGATGGGGGAGGTACCCTACGAGCAGTACTTC
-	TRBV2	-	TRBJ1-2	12	CASSESGYGYTF	TGTGCCAGCAGTGAGAGTGGCTATGGCTACACCTTC
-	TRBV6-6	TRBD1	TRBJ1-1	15	CASSYGDRGNTEAFF	TGTGCCAGCAGTTATGGGGACAGGGGGAACACTGAAGCTTTCTTT
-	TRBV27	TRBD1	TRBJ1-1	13	CASSPDRVTEAFF	TGTGCCAGCAGCCCGGACAGGGTCACTGAAGCTTTCTTT
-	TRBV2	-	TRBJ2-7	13	CASSEFRGYEQYF	TGTGCCAGCAGTGAGTTCCGGGGCTACGAGCAGTACTTC
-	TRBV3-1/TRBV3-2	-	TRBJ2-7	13	CASSPDRDNEQYF	TGTGCCAGCAGTCCTGACCGCGACAACGAGCAGTACTTC
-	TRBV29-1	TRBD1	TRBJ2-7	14	CSVNRQGDSYEQYF	TGCAGCGTTAATAGACAGGGGGATTCCTACGAGCAGTACTTC
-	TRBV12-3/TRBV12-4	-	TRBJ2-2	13	CASWWERTGELFF	TGTGCCAGCTGGTGGGAGAGGACCGGGGAGCTGTTTTTT
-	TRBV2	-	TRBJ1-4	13	CASSGPGNEKLFF	TGTGCCAGCAGTGGTCCGGGTAATGAAAAACTGTTTTTT
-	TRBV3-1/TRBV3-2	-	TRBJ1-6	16	CASSQEVRGHNSPLHF	TGTGCCAGCAGCCAAGAAGTCAGGGGCCATAATTCACCCCTCCACTTT
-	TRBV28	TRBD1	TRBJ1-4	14	CASTPGTANEKLFF	TGTGCCAGCACTCCCGGGACAGCTAATGAAAAACTGTTTTTT
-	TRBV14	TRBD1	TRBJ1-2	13	CASRRTGENGYTF	TGTGCCAGCAGGAGGACAGGAGAAAATGGCTACACCTTC
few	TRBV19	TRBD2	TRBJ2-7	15	CASSQLAGHSYEQYF	TGTGCCAGTAGTCAGCTAGCGGGCCACTCCTACGAGCAGTACTTC
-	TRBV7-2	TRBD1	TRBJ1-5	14	CASSLGQGFQPQHF	TGTGCCAGCAGCTTAGGACAGGGTTTTCAGCCCCAGCATTTT
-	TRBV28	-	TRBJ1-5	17	CASSPGRGTGGNQPQHF	TGTGCCAGCAGTCCGGGTCGGGGGACCGGGGGCAATCAGCCCCAGCATTTT
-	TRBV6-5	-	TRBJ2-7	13	CASSYGQSYEQYF	TGTGCCAGCAGTTACGGGCAGAGCTACGAGCAGTACTTC
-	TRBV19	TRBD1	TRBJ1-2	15	CASSIVPGGSYGYTF	TGTGCCAGTAGTATAGTACCAGGGGGAAGCTATGGCTACACCTTC
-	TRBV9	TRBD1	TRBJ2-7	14	CASSAQGSSYEQYF	TGTGCCAGCAGCGCACAGGGGAGCTCCTACGAGCAGTACTTC
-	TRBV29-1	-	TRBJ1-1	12	CSVEESYTEAFF	TGCAGCGTTGAAGAGTCCTACACTGAAGCTTTCTTT
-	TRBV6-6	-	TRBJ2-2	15	CASSRGRGSTGELFF	TGTGCCAGCAGTCGGGGCAGGGGAAGCACCGGGGAGCTGTTTTTT
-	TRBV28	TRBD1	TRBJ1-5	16	CASSFLGTGLNQPQHF	TGTGCCAGCAGTTTCCTAGGGACAGGGCTCAATCAGCCCCAGCATTTT
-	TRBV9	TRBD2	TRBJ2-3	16	CASSVGQTSGLDTQYF	TGTGCCAGCAGCGTAGGGCAGACTAGCGGGCTAGATACGCAGTATTTT
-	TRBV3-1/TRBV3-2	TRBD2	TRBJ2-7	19	CASSRAGLAGGPDAYEQYF	TGTGCCAGCAGCCGAGCGGGACTAGCGGGAGGGCCTGACGCCTACGAGCAGTACTTC
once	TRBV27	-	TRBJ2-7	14	CATIPTTGKHEQYF	TGTGCCACCATACCCACGACAGGTAAACACGAGCAGTACTTC
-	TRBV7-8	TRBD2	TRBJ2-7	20	CASSLGLVGAGGPGPYEQYF	TGTGCCAGCAGCTTAGGGCTCGTTGGAGCGGGAGGACCAGGTCCCTATGAGCAGTACTTC
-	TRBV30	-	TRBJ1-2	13	CACQGGDFGGYTF	TGTGCCTGTCAAGGAGGGGATTTTGGCGGCTACACCTTC
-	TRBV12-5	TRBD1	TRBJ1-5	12	CASVLWDSKGHF	TGTGCTAGTGTCCTTTGGGACAGCAAAGGGCATTTT
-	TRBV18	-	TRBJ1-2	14	CASSPDHGGDGYTF	TGTGCCAGCTCACCAGACCACGGAGGGGATGGCTACACCTTC
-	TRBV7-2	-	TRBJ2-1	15	CASSLSQGPYNEQFF	TGTGCCAGCAGCTTATCTCAGGGCCCCTACAATGAGCAGTTCTTC
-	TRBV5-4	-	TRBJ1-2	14	CASSPRRESSGYTF	TGTGCCAGCAGCCCGCGGCGGGAATCGAGTGGCTACACCTTC
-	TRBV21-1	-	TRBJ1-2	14	CASSGLGQNYGYTF	TGTGCCAGCAGCGGCCTGGGGCAGAACTATGGCTACACCTTC
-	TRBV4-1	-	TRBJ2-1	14	CASSQVAQAYEQFF	TGCGCCAGCAGCCAAGTCGCTCAGGCATATGAGCAGTTCTTC
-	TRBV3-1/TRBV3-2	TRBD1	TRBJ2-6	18	CASSQQDRGSSGANVLTF	TGTGCCAGCAGCCAGCAGGACAGGGGATCCTCTGGGGCCAACGTCCTGACTTTC
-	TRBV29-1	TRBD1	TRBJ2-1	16	CSVDLGTDTLFGEQFF	TGCAGCGTTGACCTTGGGACAGACACCCTCTTCGGTGAGCAGTTCTTC
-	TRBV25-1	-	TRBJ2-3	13	CASSRQGTDTQYF	TGTGCCAGCAGTCGACAGGGCACAGATACGCAGTATTTT
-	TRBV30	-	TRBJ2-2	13	CAWSRVSAGELFF	TGTGCCTGGAGTCGGGTCTCCGCCGGGGAGCTGTTTTTT
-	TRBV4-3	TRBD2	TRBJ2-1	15	CASSPAGGPLNEQFF	TGCGCCAGCAGCCCAGCGGGAGGACCCCTCAATGAGCAGTTCTTC
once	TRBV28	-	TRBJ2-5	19	CASSLSTFRQGIWEETQYF	TGTGCCAGCAGTTTATCTACATTTAGACAAGGCATCTGGGAAGAGACCCAGTACTTC
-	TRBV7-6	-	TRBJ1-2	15	CASSSGLGSNYGYTF	TGTGCCAGCAGTTCAGGATTGGGCTCTAACTATGGCTACACCTTC
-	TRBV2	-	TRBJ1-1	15	CASSEYTAGSTEAFF	TGTGCCAGCAGTGAATATACAGCGGGGAGCACTGAAGCTTTCTTT
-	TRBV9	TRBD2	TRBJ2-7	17	CASSVGASGMFSYEQYF	TGTGCCAGCAGCGTAGGGGCCAGCGGGATGTTTTCCTACGAGCAGTACTTC